The 24 T cell receptor beta chains in this list originate from one sample, sequenced in a study of cytomegalovirus exposure and HLA in healthy donors. Researchers ran the PCR with 60 Vbeta and 13 Jbeta primers. Only in-frame clones appear in the TCRdb table, and some are missing; sequencing was by immunoSEQ multiplex PCR. The top ten clones hold approximately 2.5% of a sample with under 150,000 clones, around 84% of them seen once. Specimen: PBMCs. These TCRs come from a man between 45 and 60 years old in good health and CMV-seronegative.

The chain has TRBV5-1 and TRBJ2-3; 12 bases are shared with TRBD2. Trimming at V came to 3 bases and at J to 3 bases, leaving 5 bases not matched to a gene. The CDR3 is made up of 16 amino acids. CDR1 is SGHRS, CDR2 YFSETQ, per germline. CDR3 coding DNA: TGCGCCAGCAGCTCCTACGGACTAGCGGGGACAGATACGCAGTATTTT. Its translation: CASSSYGLAGTDTQYF.

This clone was counted a single time. This chain links TRBV6-1 with TRBJ1-4; 7 nucleotides match TRBD1. The ends lost 4 bases at V and 8 bases at J; junction bases unmatched: 4. Germline V CDR1 and CDR2: MNHNS, SASEGT. The CDR3 has 13 residues. The CDR3 region is CASSGDSQEKLFF. CDR3 nucleotides: TGTGCCAGCAGTGGGGACAGCCAAGAAAAACTGTTTTTT.

The chain combines TRBV5-1 with TRBJ1-1; TRBD1 agrees at 12 bases. With V trimmed by 0 bases and J by 7 bases, 7 bases remained unmatched. The V gene's germline CDR1 is SGHRS and CDR2 YFSETQ. The CDR3 sequence is 16 residues long. CDR3 bases: TGCGCCAGCAGCTTGGCCGGGACAGGGGGCCGGGTTGAAGCTTTCTTT. It yields the protein CASSLAGTGGRVEAFF.

This clone was seen a single time. The chain employs TRBV4-1 and TRBJ1-1; 7 bases fit TRBD1. Germline CDR1 MGHRA, CDR2 YSYEKL. The V segment lost 4 bases and the J segment 0 bases; nucleotides outside the gene matches: 8. The CDR3 is 16 amino acids. CDR3 nucleotides: TGCGCCAGCAGCCGACAGGGCGCGGTATTGAACACTGAAGCTTTCTTT. Protein product: CASSRQGAVLNTEAFF.

This sequence joins TRBV7-9 and TRBJ2-5, with D maybe TRBD2 (6 bases). The CDR3 runs to 14 residues. Germline CDR1 SEHNR, CDR2 FQNEAQ (reference sequence). V dropped 5 bases and J dropped 5 bases, with 15 bases sitting between them. The DNA for the CDR3 is TGTGCCAGCAGCCCCCGACTAGGGACGGAGACCCAGTACTTC. This codes for CASSPRLGTETQYF.

The chain joins TRBV12-5 to TRBJ1-1; a weak D match, TRBD1 (5 bases). CDR1 and CDR2 from the germline V gene are LGHNT and FRNRAP. The CDR3 is 13 residues long. V was trimmed by 7 bases and J by 1 base, leaving 10 bases between them. CDR3 protein: CASAKQANTEAFF. The CDR3, as DNA: TGTGCTAGTGCCAAACAGGCGAACACTGAAGCTTTCTTT. The complete variable domain, with remaining parts taken from reference TRBV12-5 and TRBJ1-1, reads DARVTQTPRHKVTEMGQEVTMRCQPILGHNTVFWYRQTMMQGLELLAYFRNRAPLDDSGMPKDRFSAEMPDATLATLKIQPSEPRDSAVYFCASAKQANTEAFFGQGTRLTVV.

The J gene is TRBJ2-1, the V gene TRBV27, with D possibly being TRBD2 (5 bases). The ends were cut back, 2 bases at V and 7 bases at J, with 12 bases in the middle. The length of the CDR3 is 14 residues. Looked up from germline, CDR1 is MNHEY and CDR2 is SMNVEV (reference sequence). CDR3 in DNA: TGTGCCAGCAGTTTAGTAGGAGGCCCGAATGAGCAGTTCTTC. This codes for CASSLVGGPNEQFF.

This clone was found a few times. The chain employs TRBV27 and TRBJ2-3; 10 nucleotides match TRBD2. Germline V lookup: CDR1 MNHEY, CDR2 SMNVEV (reference sequence). V shed 2 bases and J 5 bases; nucleotides not matched to a gene: 4. The CDR3 totals 15 residues. CDR3 DNA: TGTGCCAGCAGTTTAGAGCGGGGGGGTGGAGATACGCAGTATTTT. Its protein is CASSLERGGGDTQYF.

This clone was seen just once. The V gene is TRBV5-1, the J gene TRBJ1-2; 7 bases are shared with TRBD1. The V segment lost 1 base and the J segment 1 base; nucleotides outside the gene matches: 7. The CDR3 loop spans 16 amino acids. In germline, CDR1 is SGHRS, CDR2 YFSETQ. For the CDR3, the DNA is TGCGCCAGCAGCTTGAGGGACAGAACTTTTAACTATGGCTACACCTTC. Protein product: CASSLRDRTFNYGYTF.

The V and J genes are TRBV19 and TRBJ1-6; no reliable D call. The V and J ends lost 7 bases and 8 bases respectively, with 18 bases between them. CDR1 is LNHDA, CDR2 SQIVND, per germline (reference sequence). This CDR3 is built from 15 residues. The CDR3 bases are TGTGCCAGTAATTGGGCAATCCTAACCGATTCACCCCTCCACTTT. The encoded protein is CASNWAILTDSPLHF.

CDR3 nucleotide sequence: TGTGCCAGCAGTGGACAGGGGAACGAGCAGTACTTC. This sequence encodes CASSGQGNEQYF. V is TRBV28 and J is TRBJ2-5; 9 nucleotides align to TRBD1. The assigned J gene may be wrong: the sequence end matches TRBJ2-7 better. Germline V gene data show CDR1 as MDHEN and CDR2 as SYDVKM. The CDR3 extends over 12 amino acids.

Points on this clone: Other DNA sequences in this sample translate to the same CDR3. V and J are TRBV4-2 and TRBJ1-2, with D perhaps TRBD1 (6 bases). The germline V gene has CDR1 LGHNA and CDR2 YNFKEQ. Deletions cut 4 bases from V and 10 bases from J, with 19 bases between. The CDR3 runs to 14 residues. CDR3 sequence reads: CASSPGRGSRDYTF. CDR3 sequence (DNA): TGTGCCAGCAGCCCAGGGAGGGGGAGTAGAGACTACACCTTC.

The rearrangement joins TRBV5-1 to TRBJ2-5, with a tentative D call TRBD2 (6 bases). This CDR3 comprises 19 residues. The germline V gene encodes CDR1 SGHRS and CDR2 YFSETQ. Trimming removed 4 bases at V and 2 bases at J, with 27 bases between. The CDR3 loop reads CASSPTWGLQFPGQETQYF. DNA of the CDR3: TGCGCCAGCAGCCCGACGTGGGGACTCCAATTCCCCGGGCAAGAGACCCAGTACTTC. The whole variable domain, remainder taken from reference TRBV5-1 and TRBJ2-5, is KAGVTQTPRYLIKTRGQQVTLSCSPISGHRSVSWYQQTPGQGLQFLFEYFSETQRNKGNFPGRFSGRQFSNSRSEMNVSTLELGDSALYLCASSPTWGLQFPGQETQYFGPGTRLLVL.

The chain links TRBV11-3 to TRBJ2-2, with a tentative D call TRBD1 (5 bases). The CDR3 loop spans 13 amino acids. Trimming removed 4 bases from V and 6 bases from J, with 9 bases in between. Per germline, CDR1 SGHNT and CDR2 YENEEA. The CDR3 DNA sequence: TGTGCCAGCAGCTCAAGGGGCTCCGGGGAGCTGTTTTTT. This codes for CASSSRGSGELFF.

V usage is TRBV7-3 and J usage is TRBJ2-3; 7 nucleotides line up with TRBD2. Germline assignment: CDR1 SGHTA and CDR2 FQGTGA. With V trimmed by 9 bases and J by 0 bases, 6 bases remained unmatched. The CDR3 runs 14 residues. CDR3 DNA sequence: TGTGCCAGTAAAAGCGGGATTAGCACAGATACGCAGTATTTT. Amino acid sequence: CASKSGISTDTQYF.

This chain links TRBV15 with TRBJ1-5; TRBD1 aligns across 8 bases. This CDR3 comprises 15 residues. In germline, CDR1 is LNHNV, CDR2 YYDKDF (reference sequence). V lost 4 bases and J lost 6; bases outside the gene matches: 8. CDR3 nucleotides: TGTGCCACCAGCACCCCAGGGGGCATGGGTCAGCCCCAGCATTTT. It is translated as CATSTPGGMGQPQHF. Combining the CDR3 with reference TRBV15 and TRBJ1-5 gives the whole variable domain DAMVIQNPRYQVTQFGKPVTLSCSQTLNHNVMYWYQQKSSQAPKLLFHYYDKDFNNEADTPDNFQSRRPNTSFCFLDIRSPGLGDTAMYLCATSTPGGMGQPQHFGDGTRLSIL.

This clone showed up just once. The gene calls are TRBV6-1 and TRBJ1-6; D perhaps matches TRBD1 (5 bases). From germline, CDR1 is MNHNS and CDR2 SASEGT. The CDR3 is 15 residues long. Trimming stripped 7 bases from V and 9 bases from J, with 19 bases between. The CDR3 region is CASIRGSPSGSPLHF. CDR3 nucleotide sequence: TGTGCCAGCATTCGGGGGTCCCCTTCGGGTTCACCCCTCCACTTT.

This clone was counted only a few times. The chain combines TRBV9 with TRBJ1-2; D is perhaps TRBD1 (5 bases). Germline V CDR1 and CDR2: SGDLS, YYNGEE. V dropped 0 bases and J dropped 6 bases, with 21 bases sitting between them. CDR3 length: 17 amino acids. The CDR3 protein is CASSVGGAELFGDGYTF. The CDR3 DNA is TGTGCCAGCAGCGTAGGCGGGGCTGAACTCTTCGGGGATGGCTACACCTTC.

This sequence joins TRBV30 and TRBJ2-7; the D gene is possibly TRBD1 (5 bases). This CDR3 region has 12 residues. Trimming shortened V by 4 bases and J by 0 bases, and 7 bases separated the two germline ends. CDR1 is GTSNPN and CDR2 is SVGIG in the germline V gene (reference sequence). The CDR3 loop is CAWNQGSYEQYF. The DNA of the CDR3 is TGTGCCTGGAACCAGGGCTCCTACGAGCAGTACTTC.

This clone was seen a single time. The rearrangement joins TRBV5-4 to TRBJ2-5; the D gene is possibly TRBD1 (5 bases). V lost 4 bases and J 2 bases, leaving 9 bases between the germline ends. CDR3 size: 13 residues. Germline V gene data show CDR1 as SGHNT and CDR2 as YYREEE (reference sequence). This chain's CDR3 is CASSRRQQETQYF. CDR3 nucleotides: TGTGCCAGCAGCAGAAGACAGCAAGAGACCCAGTACTTC.

The CDR3 region is CASSLQGLGANVLTF. The DNA for the CDR3 is TGTGCCAGCAGCTTACAGGGACTAGGGGCCAACGTCCTGACTTTC. The chain joins TRBV5-4 to TRBJ2-6, with D tentatively TRBD2 (7 bases). Trimming stripped 2 bases from V and 4 bases from J, with 10 bases between. Germline loops: CDR1 SGHNT, CDR2 YYREEE (reference sequence). There are 15 residues in the CDR3.

The chain uses TRBV30 and TRBJ2-7; a weak D match, TRBD1 (6 bases). The CDR3 runs to 14 residues. The V end lost 0 bases, the J end lost 3 bases, and 12 bases lay between the germline ends. CDR1 and CDR2 (germline): GTSNPN, SVGIG (reference sequence). The CDR3 region has the DNA TGTGCCTGGAGTGTACGGCAGGGGAACTACGAGCAGTACTTC. This gives the protein CAWSVRQGNYEQYF.

The chain uses TRBV7-9 and TRBJ2-2; 7 bases match TRBD1. This CDR3 has 14 amino acids. V lost 3 bases and J lost 7; bases outside the gene matches: 5. Germline CDR1 is SEHNR and CDR2 is FQNEAQ (reference sequence). The DNA for the CDR3 is TGTGCCAGCAGCTTTCCCACAGGGGTCGGGGAGCTGTTTTTT. This translates into CASSFPTGVGELFF.

In DNA form, the CDR3 reads TGTGCCAGCAGTGAGATTGGGGGGGGGAACGAGCAGTACTTC. Translation gives CASSEIGGGNEQYF. The chain employs TRBV2 and TRBJ2-7, with 7 nucleotides matching TRBD2. Germline V gene lookup returns CDR1 SNHLY and CDR2 FYNNEI. The V gene end was trimmed by 3 bases and the J gene end by 5 bases; junction bases not matched to a gene: 7. This CDR3 has 14 amino acids.